The 29 T cell receptor beta chains presented below share a single source sample, sequenced in a study of a mutant IDH1 vaccine in newly diagnosed glioma. Noted time point: baseline, week 1 (first vaccination visit). Treatment: pre-vaccination baseline after standard-of-care therapy. Data came from immunoSEQ multiplex PCR; TCRdb stores just in-frame clones and leaves some out. The repertoire holds some 100,000 clones, with roughly 85% as singletons. Sequenced here: PBMCs, sampled from a glioma patient treated with radiotherapy, temozolomide or both. These receptors were taken from a woman aged 50 to 65 with glioma.

The rearrangement links TRBV28 to TRBJ1-1; D remains unclear. The CDR3 extends over 14 amino acids. Between the trimmed V and J ends, which lost 7 bases and 0 bases, there was a span of 12 bases. CDR1 and CDR2 (germline): MDHEN, SYDVKM. In DNA form, the CDR3 reads TGTGCCAGCACGGCAGGCGACTTGAACACTGAAGCTTTCTTT. This translates into CASTAGDLNTEAFF.

The genes are TRBV5-1 and TRBJ1-1; D not certain. Germline CDR1 SGHRS, CDR2 YFSETQ. The germline V and J ends were trimmed by 1 base and 5 bases, with 9 bases remaining between them. The CDR3 runs to 13 residues. CDR3 protein: CASSLNGVTEAFF. The CDR3, as DNA: TGCGCCAGCAGCTTGAACGGAGTGACTGAAGCTTTCTTT.

The chain links TRBV29-1 to TRBJ2-3; TRBD2 matches at 8 bases. This CDR3 is built from 13 residues. Unmatched junction bases numbered 3, after V lost 3 bases and J lost 4 bases. Germline V lookup: CDR1 SQVTM, CDR2 ANQGSEA. CDR3 nucleotides: TGCAGCGTTGAGAAACTAGCGGCAGATACGCAGTATTTT. This translates into CSVEKLAADTQYF.

V gene TRBV6-5 combines with J gene TRBJ1-5; possible D gene TRBD1, 5 bases. The CDR3 runs to 14 residues. Germline lookup yields CDR1 MNHEY and CDR2 SVGAGI. With 6 bases removed from V and 1 base from J, the gap between germline ends came to 10 bases. CDR3 DNA sequence: TGTGCCAGCAGACGCAGGGAGAGCAATCAGCCCCAGCATTTT. As protein: CASRRRESNQPQHF.

This clone was recorded once. The chain links TRBV11-3 to TRBJ1-1, with D tentatively TRBD1 (5 bases). There are 14 residues in the CDR3. Germline V gene data show CDR1 as SGHNT and CDR2 as YENEEA. Between the trimmed V and J ends, which lost 5 bases and 4 bases, there was a span of 14 bases. The CDR3 spells CASSRQTTSTEAFF. The CDR3 DNA is TGTGCCAGCAGCCGACAGACGACGAGCACTGAAGCTTTCTTT.

This chain connects TRBV6-1 to TRBJ1-1; D remains ambiguous. Trimming stripped 1 base from V and 7 bases from J, with 13 bases between. Germline CDR1 reads MNHNS; CDR2 reads SASEGT. The CDR3 has 14 residues. CDR3 nucleotide sequence: TGTGCCAGCAGTGAAGGGCTCGACACTTATGAAGCTTTCTTT. Its translation is CASSEGLDTYEAFF.

The V call is TRBV6-1, the J call TRBJ1-5; a weak D match, TRBD1 (5 bases). Trimming shortened V by 7 bases and J by 4 bases, and 17 bases separated the two germline ends. The germline gives CDR1 MNHNS, CDR2 SASEGT. The CDR3 totals 15 residues. CDR3 DNA sequence: TGTGCCAGCACTTCTGGGGGGTTAGGGAATCAGCCCCAGCATTTT. Its protein product is CASTSGGLGNQPQHF.

This rearrangement joins TRBV2 to TRBJ1-4; D not certain. The germline V and J ends were trimmed by 7 bases and 5 bases, with 14 bases remaining between them. The germline CDR1 and CDR2 sequences are SNHLY and FYNNEI. This CDR3 is 14 amino acids long. The CDR3 DNA reads as TGTGCCAGCAAATTCGGGAATCGCAATGAAAAACTGTTTTTT. Translation gives CASKFGNRNEKLFF.

The rearrangement uses TRBV5-1 and TRBJ1-3; D not resolved. Trimming took off 0 bases at V and 5 bases at J, with 18 bases between the two ends. Germline-derived CDR1 and CDR2 are SGHRS and YFSETQ. The CDR3 has 17 residues. The CDR3 DNA follows: TGCGCCAGCAGCTTGGTAGGTGGCAGCGCCGGTAGAAACACCATATATTTT. Its protein product is CASSLVGGSAGRNTIYF.

J is TRBJ2-5 and V is TRBV6-1, with 8 bases identical to TRBD1. Trimming cost V 8 bases and J 5 bases; bases outside gene matches: 13. Germline CDR1 is MNHNS and CDR2 is SASEGT. The CDR3 consists of 15 residues. CDR3 amino acids: CASGVLGQVLETQYF. Written as DNA, the CDR3 is TGTGCCAGCGGGGTCCTGGGACAGGTTCTCGAGACCCAGTACTTC.

J is TRBJ2-7 and V is TRBV18; 7 bases are shared with TRBD2. Germline V gene sequence: CDR1 KGHSH, CDR2 LQKENI. V shed 2 bases, J shed 5 bases, and the junction held 21 bases outside the gene matches. The CDR3 extends over 19 amino acids. CDR3: CASSPVLRRGSRPKDEQYF. In nucleotides, the CDR3 is TGTGCCAGCTCACCAGTTTTGCGGCGGGGGTCTCGTCCCAAGGACGAGCAGTACTTC.

The J gene is TRBJ2-7, the V gene TRBV27; no reliable D call. This CDR3 has 13 amino acids. CDR1 and CDR2 (germline): MNHEY, SMNVEV (reference sequence). V dropped 4 bases and J dropped 1 base, with 8 bases sitting between them. CDR3 sequence reads: CASSSDTSYEQYF. CDR3 in DNA: TGTGCCAGCAGTTCAGACACGTCCTACGAGCAGTACTTC.

The chain is built from TRBV6-1 and TRBJ2-7, with 9 nucleotides matching TRBD1. V trimming: 1 base; J trimming: 5 bases; junction bases outside the gene matches: 9. The CDR3 runs to 16 residues. Germline CDR1 is MNHNS and CDR2 is SASEGT. DNA of the CDR3: TGTGCCAGCAGTGAAGGGCCCCGGGACAGGGTAAACGAGCAGTACTTC. It is translated as CASSEGPRDRVNEQYF.

This sequence joins TRBV2 and TRBJ1-5, with TRBD1 as a possible D gene (5 bases). In germline, CDR1 is SNHLY, CDR2 FYNNEI. V was trimmed by 9 bases and J by 3 bases, leaving 24 bases between them. The CDR3 spans 17 residues. CDR3 coding DNA: TGTGCCAGTAGTTCCGGGGGAAGTGGGGTCAACAATCAGCCCCAGCATTTT. Translated: CASSSGGSGVNNQPQHF.

The chain links TRBV27 to TRBJ2-7; 10 bases agree with TRBD1. The CDR3 spans 14 residues. Trimming removed 5 bases from V and 9 bases from J; junction bases left unmatched: 10. Germline V gives CDR1 MNHEY, CDR2 SMNVEV (reference sequence). CDR3 loop: CASSGQGGYLVQYF. DNA of the CDR3: TGTGCCAGCAGTGGACAGGGGGGGTACTTGGTGCAGTACTTC.

The J gene is TRBJ1-5, the V gene TRBV15; D possibly corresponds to TRBD1 (6 bases). This CDR3 spans 15 amino acids. Trimming removed 0 bases at V and 5 bases at J, with 11 bases between. Germline V CDR1 and CDR2: LNHNV, YYDKDF (reference sequence). CDR3 in amino acids: CATSRDRAGDQPQHF. CDR3 nucleotides: TGTGCCACCAGCAGAGATAGGGCAGGGGATCAGCCCCAGCATTTT.

This clone was seen once. This chain connects TRBV10-1 to TRBJ1-2; 9 positions agree with TRBD1. J gave up 3 bases and V 3 bases, and 14 bases lay outside the gene matches. Germline V gives CDR1 WNHNN, CDR2 SYGVQD (reference sequence). This CDR3 spans 18 amino acids. The CDR3 sequence is CASSESGTGRRGYYGYTF. CDR3 nucleotide sequence: TGCGCCAGCAGTGAATCCGGGACAGGGCGCCGGGGGTACTATGGCTACACCTTC.

The chain couples TRBV27 to TRBJ2-2; D unresolved. This CDR3 has 15 residues. CDR1 and CDR2 from the germline V gene are MNHEY and SMNVEV (reference sequence). Trimming stripped 5 bases from V and 8 bases from J, with 18 bases between. The CDR3 reads CASSPLRVRLGELFF. Here the CDR3 DNA reads TGTGCCAGCAGTCCCCTGAGAGTACGCTTAGGGGAGCTGTTTTTT.

The chain links TRBV5-1 to TRBJ1-3; a possible D gene is TRBD1 (5 bases). V was pared by 4 bases and J by 0 bases, with 8 bases between. The CDR3 runs to 14 residues. The germline V gene encodes CDR1 SGHRS and CDR2 YFSETQ. CDR3 loop: CASSLGRSGNTIYF. CDR3 DNA: TGCGCCAGCAGCCTGGGGCGCTCTGGAAACACCATATATTTT.

The sample holds a few counts of this clone. V is TRBV25-1 and J is TRBJ2-7, with D uncertain. The germline V gene encodes CDR1 MGHDK and CDR2 SYGVNS. This CDR3 region has 12 residues. Trimming removed 3 bases from V and 3 bases from J, with 6 bases in between. CDR3 protein: CASSEDGYEQYF. CDR3 sequence (DNA): TGTGCCAGCAGTGAGGACGGCTACGAGCAGTACTTC.

This clone was recorded once. The chain employs TRBV2 and TRBJ1-1, with a tentative D call TRBD1 (5 bases). V lost 4 bases and J lost 0, with 18 bases in between. The CDR3 has 17 amino acids. CDR1 and CDR2 from the germline V gene are SNHLY and FYNNEI. The CDR3 DNA reads TGTGCCAGCAGTGTCGGCCTCATTGGGGCCATGAACACTGAAGCTTTCTTT. It codes for CASSVGLIGAMNTEAFF.

The genes are TRBV27 and TRBJ2-7, with 8 bases lining up with TRBD1. The V and J ends lost 1 base and 3 bases, in that order; junction bases with no gene match: 8. CDR1 is MNHEY, CDR2 SMNVEV, per germline (reference sequence). The CDR3 runs to 16 residues. CDR3 sequence reads: CASSLYPPGQGYEQYF. The DNA of the CDR3 is TGTGCCAGCAGTTTATATCCCCCTGGACAGGGCTACGAGCAGTACTTC.

The rearrangement uses TRBV30 and TRBJ2-3; TRBD2 is a possible D gene (6 bases). The CDR3 is made up of 15 amino acids. The V gene's germline CDR1 is GTSNPN and CDR2 SVGIG (reference sequence). Trimming removed 4 bases from V and 1 base from J, with 15 bases in between. The CDR3, as DNA: TGTGCCTGGATACCCCCTAGCGATCGCACAGATACGCAGTATTTT. It specifies CAWIPPSDRTDTQYF.

The V gene is TRBV15, the J gene TRBJ1-5; D gene unclear. CDR3 length: 12 amino acids. Germline V gives CDR1 LNHNV, CDR2 YYDKDF (reference sequence). V was clipped by 3 bases and J by 10 bases, with 10 bases between them. Written as DNA, the CDR3 is TGTGCCACCAGCAGGGAGATCAGCCCCCAGCATTTT. Protein product: CATSREISPQHF. The whole variable domain, remainder taken from reference TRBV15 and TRBJ1-5, is DAMVIQNPRYQVTQFGKPVTLSCSQTLNHNVMYWYQQKSSQAPKLLFHYYDKDFNNEADTPDNFQSRRPNTSFCFLDIRSPGLGDTAMYLCATSREISPQHFGDGTRLSIL.

This chain links TRBV30 with TRBJ1-3; unclear D gene. Germline V gene lookup returns CDR1 GTSNPN and CDR2 SVGIG (reference sequence). The CDR3 runs 12 residues. V was shortened by 0 bases and J by 3 bases, with 3 bases between the two germline ends. CDR3 loop: CAWSVVGNTIYF. CDR3 nucleotides: TGTGCCTGGAGTGTGGTTGGAAACACCATATATTTT. The full variable domain, with the rest looked up from reference TRBV30 and TRBJ1-3, is SQTIHQWPATLVQPVGSPLSLECTVEGTSNPNLYWYRQAAGRGLQLLFYSVGIGQISSEVPQNLSASRPQDRQFILSSKKLLLSDSGFYLCAWSVVGNTIYFGEGSWLTVV.

This clone was picked up one time. The rearrangement uses TRBV4-1 and TRBJ2-5; D not resolved. The V and J ends lost 0 bases and 4 bases respectively, with 12 bases between them. The CDR3 runs to 15 residues. CDR1 is MGHRA and CDR2 is YSYEKL in the germline V gene. The CDR3 DNA is TGCGCCAGCAGCCAAGAATGGGGATTTATAGAGACCCAGTACTTC. Encoded protein: CASSQEWGFIETQYF.

This chain's CDR3 is CASSEGPNTEAFF. CDR3 DNA sequence: TGTGCCAGCAGTGAGGGTCCGAACACTGAAGCTTTCTTT. This sequence joins TRBV2 and TRBJ1-1; D gene unclear. The V end was cut by 3 bases, the J end by 1 base, with 6 bases between. This CDR3 is built from 13 residues. Germline V gene sequence: CDR1 SNHLY, CDR2 FYNNEI.

The J gene is TRBJ1-1, the V gene TRBV7-8, with 7 bases fitting TRBD1. The germline V gene encodes CDR1 SGHVS and CDR2 FQNEAQ. The CDR3 sequence is 18 residues long. The ends lost 1 base at V and 1 base at J; junction bases unmatched: 12. CDR3 region: CASSLVPTGDTENTEAFF. CDR3 nucleotides: TGTGCCAGCAGCTTAGTTCCCACAGGGGATACTGAGAACACTGAAGCTTTCTTT. The variable domain in full, with the rest retrieved from reference TRBV7-8 and TRBJ1-1, is GAGVSQSPRYKVAKRGQDVALRCDPISGHVSLFWYQQALGQGPEFLTYFQNEAQLDKSGLPSDRFFAERPEGSVSTLKIQRTQQEDSAVYLCASSLVPTGDTENTEAFFGQGTRLTVV.

The rearrangement uses TRBV2 and TRBJ1-2, with a possible D match to TRBD1 (5 bases). CDR1 and CDR2 (germline): SNHLY, FYNNEI. This CDR3 region has 13 residues. V lost 6 bases and J lost 2, with 10 bases in between. The CDR3 protein is CASSVDSNYGYTF. The CDR3 DNA is TGTGCCAGCAGCGTCGACAGCAACTATGGCTACACCTTC. Full variable domain (missing parts from reference TRBV2 and TRBJ1-2): EPEVTQTPSHQVTQMGQEVILRCVPISNHLYFYWYRQILGQKVEFLVSFYNNEISEKSEIFDDQFSVERPDGSNFTLKIRSTKLEDSAMYFCASSVDSNYGYTFGSGTRLTVV.